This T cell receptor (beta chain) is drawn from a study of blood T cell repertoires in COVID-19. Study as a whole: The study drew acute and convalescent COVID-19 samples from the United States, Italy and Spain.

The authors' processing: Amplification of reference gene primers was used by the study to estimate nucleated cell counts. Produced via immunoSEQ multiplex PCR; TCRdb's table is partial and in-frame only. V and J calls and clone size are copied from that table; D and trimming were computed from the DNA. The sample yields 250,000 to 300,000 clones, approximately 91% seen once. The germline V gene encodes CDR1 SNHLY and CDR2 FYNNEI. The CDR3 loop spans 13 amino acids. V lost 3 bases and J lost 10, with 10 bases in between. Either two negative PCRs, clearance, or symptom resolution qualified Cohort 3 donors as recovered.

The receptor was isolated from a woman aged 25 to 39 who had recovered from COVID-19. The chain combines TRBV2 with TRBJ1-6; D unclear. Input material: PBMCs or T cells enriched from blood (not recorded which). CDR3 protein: CASSEEGKSPLHF. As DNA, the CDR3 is TGTGCCAGCAGTGAGGAGGGAAAGTCACCCCTCCACTTT.